One and the same sample provided the 15 T cell receptor beta chains below, sequenced in a study of T-cell memory formation after mild COVID-19. TCRdb reprocessed the 5' RACE reads with MiXCR, giving one entry per CDR3 protein. The sample includes 68,000 or so distinct CDR3 sequences, 16% seen only once; the top ten take under 35%. The specimen sequenced was PBMCs or a T cell subset sorted from them (not recorded which). These receptors came from an adult woman who had mild COVID-19 (a few samples of this study predate the infection). Cell type and time point are not known.

This clonotype came up a few times. This chain joins TRBV5-1 and TRBJ2-3, with D possibly being TRBD2 (6 bases). Per germline, CDR1 SGHRS and CDR2 YFSETQ. V lost 2 bases, J lost 4 bases, and 14 bases lay in between. The CDR3 totals 15 residues. The CDR3 region is CASSFRGLLADTQYF. The CDR3 region has the DNA TGCGCCAGCAGCTTCCGGGGACTCCTCGCAGATACGCAGTATTTT.

The V and J genes are TRBV4-1 and TRBJ2-3, with D tentatively TRBD1 or TRBD2 (5 bases each). Germline assignment: CDR1 MGHRA and CDR2 YSYEKL. This CDR3 spans 14 amino acids. Trimming left V 1 base short and J 5 bases short, with 10 bases between. The CDR3, as DNA: TGCGCCAGCAGCCAAGGGTTTGGGGGAGATACGCAGTATTTT. Its translation: CASSQGFGGDTQYF.

In this sample, this clonotype turned up a few times. The chain combines TRBV29-1 with TRBJ2-4, with D perhaps TRBD2 (5 bases). CDR3 length equals 17 residues. Trimming removed 3 bases from V and 1 base from J, with 19 bases in between. Germline values: CDR1 SQVTM, CDR2 ANQGSEA. The CDR3 nucleotides read TGCAGCGTTGAGGCTAGCACCCGATCCGGGGCCAAAAACATTCAGTACTTC. Residues: CSVEASTRSGAKNIQYF.

This clonotype has a handful of counts. The J gene is TRBJ2-7, the V gene TRBV29-1; D ambiguous. The CDR3 length is 15 residues. Germline V gene sequence: CDR1 SQVTM, CDR2 ANQGSEA. Trimming cost V 0 bases and J 1 base, with 13 bases left between them. CDR3 residues: CSVEDLSKSSYEQYF. As DNA, the CDR3 is TGCAGCGTTGAAGATCTCTCCAAGTCGTCCTACGAGCAGTACTTC.

V gene TRBV27 combines with J gene TRBJ2-1; weak D call: TRBD2 (5 bases). CDR1 is MNHEY, CDR2 SMNVEV, per germline (reference sequence). The V end was cut by 3 bases, the J end by 5 bases, with 8 bases between. The CDR3 is 13 residues long. CDR3 DNA sequence: TGTGCCAGCAGTTTCGTGAGGGACAATGAGCAGTTCTTC. It translates to CASSFVRDNEQFF.

The chain carries TRBV6-5 and TRBJ2-7; weak D call: TRBD1 (5 bases). V lost 2 bases, J lost 3 bases, and 14 bases lay in between. Germline V gene lookup returns CDR1 MNHEY and CDR2 SVGAGI. This CDR3 spans 15 amino acids. CDR3: CASSYRTSGNYEQYF. CDR3 bases: TGTGCCAGCAGTTACCGAACCTCAGGGAACTACGAGCAGTACTTC.

In its sample, this clonotype was seen once. Mismatch with germline at one junction end may stem from a read error. The gene calls are TRBV7-6 and TRBJ2-7; D is unresolved. The CDR3 runs to 15 residues. Germline values: CDR1 SGHVS, CDR2 FNYEAQ. CDR3 sequence reads: CASSLKSELLYEKYF. CDR3 in DNA: TGTGCCAGCAGCTTAAAATCGGAGCTACTCTACGAGAAGTACTTC.

CDR3 DNA: TGTGCCATCAGTGACCCGGGACAGGGCGGCACTGAAGCTTTCTTT. Its protein is CAISDPGQGGTEAFF. The rearrangement uses TRBV10-3 and TRBJ1-1, with 9 positions matching TRBD1. The V gene's germline CDR1 is ENHRY and CDR2 SYGVKD. J lost 4 bases, V lost 3 bases, and 6 bases had no gene match. The CDR3 sequence is 15 residues long.

This chain uses TRBV11-2 with TRBJ1-5, with TRBD1 matching 8 bases. V shed 1 base, J shed 5 bases, and the junction held 4 bases outside the gene matches. The germline V gene has CDR1 SGHAT and CDR2 FQNNGV. This CDR3 region has 15 residues. CDR3 in amino acids: CASSLGRTGYQPQHF. CDR3 nucleotides: TGTGCCAGCAGCTTAGGTCGGACAGGGTATCAGCCCCAGCATTTT.

The sample holds a few counts of this clonotype. The rearrangement joins TRBV12-3 or TRBV12-4 to TRBJ1-5; D gene uncertain. This CDR3 contains 14 residues. V shed 5 bases and J shed 4 bases, with 12 bases lying between them. The CDR3 reads CASSLTSPNQPQHF. The DNA of the CDR3 is TGTGCCAGCAGTCTTACCAGTCCTAATCAGCCCCAGCATTTT.

The chain couples TRBV20-1 to TRBJ2-7, with D hard to call. The ends were cut back, 5 bases at V and 4 bases at J, with 15 bases in the middle. CDR1 and CDR2 from the germline V gene are DFQATT and SNEGSKA (reference sequence). The CDR3 covers 13 residues. CDR3 nucleotide sequence: TGCAGTGCTCTTGGGATGGGATATTACGAGCAGTACTTC. Translating it yields CSALGMGYYEQYF.

The chain recombines TRBV27 with TRBJ2-7; 7 nucleotides line up with TRBD1. Germline values: CDR1 MNHEY, CDR2 SMNVEV (reference sequence). The CDR3 spans 12 residues. V shed 5 bases, J shed 4 bases, and the junction held 2 bases outside the gene matches. For the CDR3, the DNA is TGTGCCAGCAGTCCGGACAGGTACGAGCAGTACTTC. It codes for CASSPDRYEQYF.

This clonotype was seen a handful of times. The rearrangement joins TRBV12-3 or TRBV12-4 to TRBJ2-1, with 10 bases identical to TRBD1. The CDR3 extends over 17 amino acids. V lost 5 bases, J lost 6 bases, and 13 bases stayed unmatched. This chain's CDR3 is CASSPPLRDRGPNEQFF. The CDR3 DNA reads as TGTGCCAGCAGTCCACCTCTCCGGGACAGGGGACCCAATGAGCAGTTCTTC.

J is TRBJ1-2 and V is TRBV13; D ambiguous. Germline-derived CDR1 and CDR2 are PRHDT and FYEKMQ (reference sequence). V dropped 5 bases and J dropped 2 bases, with 12 bases sitting between them. The CDR3 contains 14 residues. In DNA, the CDR3 is TGTGCCAGCAGCCCTCGCGGACGGAACTATGGCTACACCTTC. Translated, it gives CASSPRGRNYGYTF.

This clonotype has a count of ten or more. The gene calls are TRBV7-9 and TRBJ2-5; D is ambiguous. In germline, CDR1 is SEHNR, CDR2 FQNEAQ (reference sequence). With 3 bases removed from V and 5 bases from J, the gap between germline ends came to 7 bases. The CDR3 is 12 residues long. CDR3 sequence: CASSFLGETQYF. Here the CDR3 DNA reads TGTGCCAGCAGCTTTCTAGGGGAGACCCAGTACTTC. The variable domain in full, completed from reference TRBV7-9 and TRBJ2-5, reads DTGVSQNPRHKITKRGQNVTFRCDPISEHNRLYWYRQTLGQGPEFLTYFQNEAQLEKSRLLSDRFSAERPKGSFSTLEIQRTEQGDSAMYLCASSFLGETQYFGPGTRLLVL.